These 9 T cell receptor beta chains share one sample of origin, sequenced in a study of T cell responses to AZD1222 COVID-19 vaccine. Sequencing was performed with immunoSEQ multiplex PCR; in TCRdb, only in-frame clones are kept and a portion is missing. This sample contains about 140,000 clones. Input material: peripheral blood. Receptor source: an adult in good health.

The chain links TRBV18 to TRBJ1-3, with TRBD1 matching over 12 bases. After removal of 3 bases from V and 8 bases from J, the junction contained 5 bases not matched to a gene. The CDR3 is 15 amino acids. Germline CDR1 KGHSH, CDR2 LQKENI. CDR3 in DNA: TGTGCCAGCTCACCCCCGGGACAGGGGGCTTACACCATATATTTT. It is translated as CASSPPGQGAYTIYF. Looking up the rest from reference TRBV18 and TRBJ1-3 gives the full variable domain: NAGVMQNPRHLVRRRGQEARLRCSPMKGHSHVYWYRQLPEEGLKFMVYLQKENIIDESGMPKERFSAEFPKEGPSILRIQQVVRGDSAAYFCASSPPGQGAYTIYFGEGSWLTVV.

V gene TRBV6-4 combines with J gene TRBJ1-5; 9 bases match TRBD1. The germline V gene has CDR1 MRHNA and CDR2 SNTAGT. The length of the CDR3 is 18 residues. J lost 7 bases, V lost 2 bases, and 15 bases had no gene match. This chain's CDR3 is CASSDTTGGMDPSQPQHF. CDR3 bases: TGTGCCAGCAGTGACACTACAGGGGGCATGGATCCCTCGCAGCCCCAGCATTTT.

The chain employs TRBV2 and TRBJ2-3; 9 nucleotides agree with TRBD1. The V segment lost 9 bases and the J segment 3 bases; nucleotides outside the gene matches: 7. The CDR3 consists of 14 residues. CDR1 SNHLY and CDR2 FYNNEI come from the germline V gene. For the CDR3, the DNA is TGTGCCAGTAATCCCGGGACAGGGACAGATACGCAGTATTTT. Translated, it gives CASNPGTGTDTQYF.

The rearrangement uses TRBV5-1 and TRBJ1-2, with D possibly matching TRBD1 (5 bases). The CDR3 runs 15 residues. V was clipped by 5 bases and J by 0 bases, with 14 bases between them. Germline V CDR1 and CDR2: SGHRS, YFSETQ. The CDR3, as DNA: TGCGCCAGCAGATCCGGGGGAGGGACTAACTATGGCTACACCTTC. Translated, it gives CASRSGGGTNYGYTF.

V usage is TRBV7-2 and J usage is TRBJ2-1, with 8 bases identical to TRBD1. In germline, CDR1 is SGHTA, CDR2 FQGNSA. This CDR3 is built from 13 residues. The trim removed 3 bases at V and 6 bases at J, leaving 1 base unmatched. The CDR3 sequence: CASSFDRGNEQFF. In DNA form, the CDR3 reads TGTGCCAGCAGCTTCGACAGGGGCAATGAGCAGTTCTTC.

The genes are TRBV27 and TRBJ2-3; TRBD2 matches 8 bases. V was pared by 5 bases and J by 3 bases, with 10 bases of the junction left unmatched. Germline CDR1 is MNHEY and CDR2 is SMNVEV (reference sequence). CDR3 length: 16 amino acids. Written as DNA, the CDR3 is TGTGCCAGCAGTACGCCGGGACTAGTGTCGACAGATACGCAGTATTTT. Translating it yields CASSTPGLVSTDTQYF.

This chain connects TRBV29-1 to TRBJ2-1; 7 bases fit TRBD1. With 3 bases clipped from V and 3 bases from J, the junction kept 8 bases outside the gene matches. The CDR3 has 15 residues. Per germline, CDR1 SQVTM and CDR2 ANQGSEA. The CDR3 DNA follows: TGCAGCGTTGATCTCCGACAGGGAAACTACAATGAGCAGTTCTTC. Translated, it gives CSVDLRQGNYNEQFF.

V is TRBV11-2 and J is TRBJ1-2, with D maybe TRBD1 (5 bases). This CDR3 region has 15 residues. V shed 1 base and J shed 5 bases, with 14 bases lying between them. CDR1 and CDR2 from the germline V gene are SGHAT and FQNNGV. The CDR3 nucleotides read TGTGCCAGCAGCTTAGTTGGGGGTGAGGGATATGGCTACACCTTC. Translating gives CASSLVGGEGYGYTF.

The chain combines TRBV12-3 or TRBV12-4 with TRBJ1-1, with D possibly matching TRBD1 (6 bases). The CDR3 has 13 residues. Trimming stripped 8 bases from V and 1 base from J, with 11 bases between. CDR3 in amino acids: CASGGRGNTEAFF. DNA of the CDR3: TGTGCCAGCGGGGGCAGGGGGAACACTGAAGCTTTCTTT.